The table lists the clone carrying this TCR beta chain with many counts. iRepertoire HTBI primers and Arm-PCR of CDR3 regions built TCR beta libraries. Original handling: Under 75 TRBV and 13 to 15 TRBJ segments were identified across samples. Using its own MiXCR run on the multiplex PCR reads, TCRdb lists one record per CDR3 protein. V and J calls and clone size were set by TCRdb, not the authors. The repertoire consists of 500,000 or so distinct CDR3 sequences, with 15% to 20% occurring once and the leading ten covering more than 9%. The record originates from a study of regulatory T cells in long-lasting Graves disease. The ends were cut back, 0 bases at V and 0 bases at J, with 15 bases in the middle. The CDR3 totals 16 residues. Germline loops: CDR1 DFQATT, CDR2 SNEGSKA (reference sequence). Specified time point: newly diagnosed GD, antithyroid drugs for less than 3 months. PBMC RNA served as the TCR library source.

This sample also appeared in a second study, on T cells in Graves' hyperthyroidism and ophthalmopathy. This second report adds: The TCR CDR3 was amplified in a first-round RT-PCR using the HTBI primer set. Stable hyperthyroidism was told apart from ophthalmopathy by a model built on 13 V-J features.

The TCR was taken from a man aged 35 to 55 with Graves disease. The chain employs TRBV20-1 and TRBJ2-7; D not resolved. Material: peripheral blood mononuclear cells (PBMCs), obtained at new diagnosis, from a patient treated with antithyroid drugs. In nucleotides, the CDR3 is TGCAGTGCTAGAGATCGCGACGACCTGTTCTCCTACGAGCAGTACTTC. Translating it yields CSARDRDDLFSYEQYF.